The 16 T cell receptor beta chains given below trace back to one sample, sequenced in a study of blood T cell repertoires in COVID-19. Produced via immunoSEQ multiplex PCR; TCRdb's table is partial and in-frame only. The sample contains some 350,000 clones, over 75% of which appear only once. Sequenced material: PBMCs or T cells enriched from blood (not recorded which). These receptors were obtained from a woman younger than 45 who had recovered from COVID-19.

The rearrangement uses TRBV10-3 and TRBJ1-2; D is possibly TRBD1 (5 bases). Germline V gene sequence: CDR1 ENHRY, CDR2 SYGVKD. Trimming removed 0 bases from V and 5 bases from J, with 10 bases in between. The CDR3 runs 14 residues. The CDR3 is CAISESSDSYGYTF. In DNA form, the CDR3 reads TGTGCCATCAGTGAGTCATCAGACAGTTATGGCTACACCTTC.

The rearrangement uses TRBV7-2 and TRBJ1-6; weak D call: TRBD1 (6 bases). Trimming shortened V by 5 bases and J by 0 bases, and 17 bases separated the two germline ends. Germline CDR1 reads SGHTA; CDR2 reads FQGNSA. The CDR3 spans 18 residues. The CDR3 sequence: CASSQWDTRSSYNSPLHF. DNA of the CDR3: TGTGCCAGCAGCCAATGGGACACGCGGAGCTCCTATAATTCACCCCTCCACTTT.

The CDR3 nucleotides read TGTGCCATCAGTGAGTCGAAGGGACTTGCCACTGAAGCTTTCTTT. This codes for CAISESKGLATEAFF. The chain uses TRBV10-3 and TRBJ1-1; a possible D gene is TRBD1 (5 bases). Trimming removed 0 bases at V and 4 bases at J, with 12 bases between. CDR1 is ENHRY, CDR2 SYGVKD, per germline. CDR3 length equals 15 residues.

The chain uses TRBV6-6 and TRBJ2-7; D gene ambiguous. Germline CDR1 reads MNHNY; CDR2 reads SVGAGI (reference sequence). Trimming removed 2 bases from V and 2 bases from J, with 10 bases in between. The CDR3 covers 14 residues. This CDR3 reads CASSYAAATYEQYF. As DNA, the CDR3 is TGTGCCAGCAGTTACGCGGCTGCGACCTACGAGCAGTACTTC.

The rearrangement uses TRBV5-1 and TRBJ2-7, with 9 bases identical to TRBD1. With 3 bases clipped from V and 1 base from J, the junction kept 5 bases outside the gene matches. The germline CDR1 and CDR2 sequences are SGHRS and YFSETQ. The CDR3 sequence is 15 residues long. CDR3 loop: CASSWGQGSSYEQYF. Written as DNA, the CDR3 is TGCGCCAGCAGCTGGGGACAGGGATCGTCCTACGAGCAGTACTTC.

V and J are TRBV6-5 and TRBJ1-2; D is possibly TRBD1 (5 bases). Germline V gene sequence: CDR1 MNHEY, CDR2 SVGAGI. The CDR3 is 15 amino acids. Trimming stripped 10 bases from V and 1 base from J, with 19 bases between. The CDR3 region is CATLSGTILNYGYTF. For the CDR3, the DNA is TGTGCCACCCTTTCCGGGACTATCCTTAACTATGGCTACACCTTC.

The V call is TRBV7-2, the J call TRBJ2-2, with D maybe TRBD2 (6 bases). Trimming cost V 1 base and J 4 bases, with 10 bases left between them. There are 15 residues in the CDR3. From germline, CDR1 is SGHTA and CDR2 FQGNSA. The CDR3 sequence is CASSLGLGTTGELFF. The DNA of the CDR3 is TGTGCCAGCAGCTTAGGACTAGGGACCACCGGGGAGCTGTTTTTT. Using reference TRBV7-2 and TRBJ2-2 for the parts outside the CDR3, the full variable domain is GAGVSQSPSNKVTEKGKDVELRCDPISGHTALYWYRQSLGQGLEFLIYFQGNSAPDKSGLPSDRFSAERTGGSVSTLTIQRTQQEDSAVYLCASSLGLGTTGELFFGEGSRLTVL.

This clone came up a few times. This sample also contains other DNA sequences that code for the same CDR3. This chain links TRBV27 with TRBJ2-7; 16 nucleotides line up with TRBD2. The length of the CDR3 is 15 residues. Germline V gene lookup returns CDR1 MNHEY and CDR2 SMNVEV (reference sequence). V lost 4 bases, J lost 4 bases, and 1 base stayed unmatched. For the CDR3, the DNA is TGTGCCAGCAGTTCGGGACTAGCGGGAGGGTACGAGCAGTACTTC. Translated: CASSSGLAGGYEQYF.

V usage is TRBV27 and J usage is TRBJ2-1, with TRBD1 matching over 10 bases. This CDR3 has 15 residues. The V and J ends lost 6 bases and 6 bases, in that order; junction bases with no gene match: 8. The germline V gene has CDR1 MNHEY and CDR2 SMNVEV (reference sequence). The CDR3 is CASRSAGTGVNEQFF. The CDR3 region has the DNA TGTGCCAGCAGGTCCGCCGGGACAGGGGTCAATGAGCAGTTCTTC.

V is TRBV28 and J is TRBJ2-3; the match to TRBD2 covers 8 bases. The V segment lost 5 bases and the J segment 6 bases; nucleotides outside the gene matches: 10. Germline V gene lookup returns CDR1 MDHEN and CDR2 SYDVKM. The CDR3 covers 15 residues. The CDR3 DNA reads as TGTGCCAGCAGTCCCGCGGGAGGAGGGAAGGATACGCAGTATTTT. Translating it yields CASSPAGGGKDTQYF.

The chain uses TRBV30 and TRBJ1-5, with 7 bases lining up with TRBD1. J lost 5 bases, V lost 4 bases, and 8 bases had no gene match. Germline values: CDR1 GTSNPN, CDR2 SVGIG (reference sequence). The CDR3 is 14 amino acids. The CDR3 nucleotides are TGTGCCTGGAACAGGGGAATGGGTCATCAGCCCCAGCATTTT. This translates into CAWNRGMGHQPQHF.

This rearrangement joins TRBV3-1 (or the pseudogene TRBV3-2) to TRBJ2-3, with TRBD1 as a possible D gene (6 bases). Deletions cut 4 bases from V and 2 bases from J, with 13 bases between. This CDR3 spans 15 amino acids. CDR1 and CDR2 (germline): LGHDT, YNNKEL (reference sequence). CDR3 nucleotides: TGTGCCAGCAGCCCCACCGGGACACCCACAGATACGCAGTATTTT. Protein product: CASSPTGTPTDTQYF.

CDR3 nucleotides: TGTGCCTGGAGATACGGGAACACCGGGGAGCTGTTTTTT. It codes for CAWRYGNTGELFF. This chain connects TRBV30 to TRBJ2-2, with D hard to call. With 3 bases removed from V and 1 base from J, the gap between germline ends came to 6 bases. Germline CDR1 reads GTSNPN; CDR2 reads SVGIG (reference sequence). The CDR3 is 13 amino acids.

V and J are TRBV4-1 and TRBJ2-4; a possible D gene is TRBD2 (5 bases). Looked up from germline, CDR1 is MGHRA and CDR2 is YSYEKL. This CDR3 spans 16 amino acids. The V end was cut by 3 bases, the J end by 4 bases, with 16 bases between. The CDR3 region is CASSQPGLGSKNIQYF. CDR3 nucleotides: TGCGCCAGCAGCCAGCCAGGACTGGGAAGTAAAAACATTCAGTACTTC.

Here the CDR3 reads CASSDGQGSYNEQFF. The CDR3 coding sequence is TGCGCCAGCAGCGACGGACAGGGTAGCTACAATGAGCAGTTCTTC. The chain has TRBV5-1 and TRBJ2-1; 8 bases match TRBD1. The CDR3 runs to 15 residues. The V and J ends lost 4 bases and 3 bases, in that order; junction bases with no gene match: 6. Germline assignment: CDR1 SGHRS and CDR2 YFSETQ.

As for this clone: Other DNA sequences from this sample encode an identical CDR3 as well. The V and J genes are TRBV18 and TRBJ2-3; no firm D call. Deletions cut 3 bases from V and 2 bases from J, with 3 bases between. This CDR3 has 12 residues. In germline, CDR1 is KGHSH, CDR2 LQKENI. The CDR3 bases are TGTGCCAGCTCACCCTCCACAGATACGCAGTATTTT. Its protein is CASSPSTDTQYF.